This TCR beta chain was retrieved from a study of T cells in Graves' hyperthyroidism and ophthalmopathy. The length of the CDR3 is 11 residues. Germline V lookup: CDR1 SQVTM, CDR2 ANQGSEA. V was shortened by 1 base and J by 6 bases, with 7 bases between the two germline ends. Amplification yielded TCR beta CDR3 regions, with RNA transcripts as the source. First-round RT-PCR of the TCR CDR3 relied on the HTBI primer set. TCRdb called the multiplex PCR reads again in MiXCR, with one record for every CDR3 protein. Of 480,000 or so distinct CDR3 sequences in the sample, approximately 48% are singletons; the top ten hold 44%.

This TCR came from an adult woman with Graves' disease, either hyperthyroidism or ophthalmopathy (not recorded which). This chain joins TRBV29-1 and TRBJ2-7; D is unclear. Sequenced material: peripheral blood or thyroid tissue (not recorded which). CDR3 bases: TGCAGCGTTGAAGGGGATACCGAGCAGTACTTC. Its protein is CSVEGDTEQYF.